A single T cell receptor (beta chain) is shown here with its context. This entry is derived from a study of control samples from healthy donors and cancer patients. Libraries were prepared by immunoSEQ multiplex PCR; TCRdb keeps only in-frame clonotypes and omits some of them. The data contain about 88,000 clones, more than 80% of them seen just once; the ten biggest clones take up 8%. The TCR originated in a man younger than 35 in good health. The sequencing input was blood.

The CDR3, as DNA: TGCGCCAGCAGCCAAGACTTCCCTAGCGGGGGGGTATTCAAGACCCAGTACTTC. As protein: CASSQDFPSGGVFKTQYF. The chain links TRBV4-1 to TRBJ2-5; 12 bases map to TRBD2. This CDR3 is built from 18 residues. The junction had 11 bases not matched to a gene; V was cut back by 0 bases and J by 6 bases. Germline V CDR1 and CDR2: MGHRA, YSYEKL.